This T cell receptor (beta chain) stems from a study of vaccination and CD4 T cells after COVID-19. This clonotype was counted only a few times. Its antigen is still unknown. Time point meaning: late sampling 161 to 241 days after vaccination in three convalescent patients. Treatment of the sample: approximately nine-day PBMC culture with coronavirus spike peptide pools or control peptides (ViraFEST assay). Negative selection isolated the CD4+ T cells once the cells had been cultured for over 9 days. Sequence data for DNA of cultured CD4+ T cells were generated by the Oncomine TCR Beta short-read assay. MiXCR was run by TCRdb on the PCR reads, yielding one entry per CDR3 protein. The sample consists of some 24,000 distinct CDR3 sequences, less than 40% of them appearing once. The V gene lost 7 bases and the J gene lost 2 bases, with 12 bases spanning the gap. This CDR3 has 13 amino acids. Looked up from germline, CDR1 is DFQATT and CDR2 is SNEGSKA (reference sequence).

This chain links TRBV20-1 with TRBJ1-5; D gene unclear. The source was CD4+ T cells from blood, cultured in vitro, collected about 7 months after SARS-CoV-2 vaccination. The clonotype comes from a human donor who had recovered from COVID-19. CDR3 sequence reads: CSVSSMGNQPQHF. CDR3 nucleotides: TGCAGTGTCTCATCCATGGGCAATCAGCCCCAGCATTTT.